A single sample gave rise to the 7 T cell receptor beta chains below, sequenced in a study of blood T cells in healthy people across ages. It was with a sample-barcoded 5' primer and a J-beta primer mix that a second PCR of about 7 to 12 cycles was run. Each CDR3 protein gets one entry after TCRdb re-called the 5' RACE reads with MiXCR. The sample has 890,000 or so distinct CDR3 sequences, 55% to 65% seen once; the top ten hold roughly a quarter. Sequences were obtained from blood. All receptors come from a man aged 25 to 40 in good health.

This clonotype was found once. The chain has TRBV20-1 and TRBJ1-2; TRBD1 aligns across 12 bases. J was trimmed by 4 bases and V by 4 bases; bases with no gene match: 4. Germline-derived CDR1 and CDR2 are DFQATT and SNEGSKA (reference sequence). The CDR3 totals 14 residues. CDR3 sequence: CSATGTGGFYGYTF. The CDR3 DNA reads as TGCAGTGCTACCGGGACAGGGGGCTTCTATGGCTACACCTTC.

This chain connects TRBV4-2 to TRBJ2-1, with 8 bases identical to TRBD1. This CDR3 region has 16 residues. Germline V gives CDR1 LGHNA, CDR2 YNFKEQ. With 5 bases clipped from V and 0 bases from J, the junction kept 6 bases outside the gene matches. The CDR3 DNA is TGTGCCAGCAGCTCGACAGGGGCTCCCTCCTACAATGAGCAGTTCTTC. Protein sequence: CASSSTGAPSYNEQFF.

The rearrangement joins TRBV7-9 to TRBJ1-1; D unclear. Trimming stripped 1 base from V and 4 bases from J, with 10 bases between. Germline loops: CDR1 SEHNR, CDR2 FQNEAQ (reference sequence). The CDR3 totals 14 residues. DNA of the CDR3: TGTGCCAGCAGCTTAGGTCGGGTTATCACTGAAGCTTTCTTT. Its translation is CASSLGRVITEAFF.

The table lists this clonotype with a count of one. The genes are TRBV6-5 and TRBJ2-4, with a weak D call TRBD1 (5 bases). Matching the DNA end better, TRBJ2-7 makes the J call doubtful. Germline V lookup: CDR1 MNHEY, CDR2 SVGAGI. The CDR3 is 15 residues long. The CDR3 sequence is CASSYSSGQVYEQYF. The CDR3 DNA sequence: TGTGCCAGCAGTTACTCGAGTGGACAAGTTTACGAGCAGTACTTC.

The genes are TRBV13 and TRBJ2-1; 14 nucleotides line up with TRBD2. Germline V lookup: CDR1 PRHDT, CDR2 FYEKMQ (reference sequence). This CDR3 is 15 amino acids long. V gave up 5 bases and J gave up 10 bases; unmatched junction bases: 7. The DNA for the CDR3 is TGTGCCAGCAGCCCGGGGACTAGCGGGGGACTGGAGCAGTTCTTC. Its translation is CASSPGTSGGLEQFF. Drawing the rest from reference TRBV13 and TRBJ2-1, the complete variable domain is AAGVIQSPRHLIKEKRETATLKCYPIPRHDTVYWYQQGPGQDPQFLISFYEKMQSDKGSIPDRFSAQQFSDYHSELNMSSLELGDSALYFCASSPGTSGGLEQFFGPGTRLTVL.

V and J are TRBV12-3 or TRBV12-4 and TRBJ2-1, with TRBD2 matching 13 bases. Trimming at V came to 5 bases and at J to 0 bases, leaving 7 bases not matched to a gene. The CDR3 is made up of 18 amino acids. As DNA, the CDR3 is TGTGCCAGCAGTAGGGGACTAGCGGGGTACAGCTCCTACAATGAGCAGTTCTTC. It translates to CASSRGLAGYSSYNEQFF.

This clonotype was detected a few times. This chain joins TRBV18 and TRBJ1-4; perhaps TRBD1 as D (6 bases). CDR3 length: 17 amino acids. CDR1 and CDR2 (germline): KGHSH, LQKENI. With 6 bases removed from V and 3 bases from J, the gap between germline ends came to 20 bases. CDR3 loop: CASSKLDAGASNEKLFF. CDR3 DNA sequence: TGTGCCAGCTCGAAACTCGATGCGGGGGCATCTAATGAAAAACTGTTTTTT.